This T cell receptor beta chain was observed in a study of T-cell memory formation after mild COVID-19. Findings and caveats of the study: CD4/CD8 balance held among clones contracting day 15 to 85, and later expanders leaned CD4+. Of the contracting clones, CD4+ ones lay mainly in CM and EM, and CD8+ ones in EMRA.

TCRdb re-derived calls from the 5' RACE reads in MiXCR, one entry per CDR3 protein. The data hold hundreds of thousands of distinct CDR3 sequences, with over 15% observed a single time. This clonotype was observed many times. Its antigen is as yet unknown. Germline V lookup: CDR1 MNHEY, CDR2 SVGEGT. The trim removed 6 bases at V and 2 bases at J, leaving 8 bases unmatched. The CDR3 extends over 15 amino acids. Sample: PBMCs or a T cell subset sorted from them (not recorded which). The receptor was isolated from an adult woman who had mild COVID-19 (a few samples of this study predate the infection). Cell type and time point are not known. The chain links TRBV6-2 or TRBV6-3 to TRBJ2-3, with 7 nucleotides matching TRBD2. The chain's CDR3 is CASRLASTHTDTQYF. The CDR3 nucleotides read TGTGCCAGCAGACTAGCGTCGACCCACACAGATACGCAGTATTTT.